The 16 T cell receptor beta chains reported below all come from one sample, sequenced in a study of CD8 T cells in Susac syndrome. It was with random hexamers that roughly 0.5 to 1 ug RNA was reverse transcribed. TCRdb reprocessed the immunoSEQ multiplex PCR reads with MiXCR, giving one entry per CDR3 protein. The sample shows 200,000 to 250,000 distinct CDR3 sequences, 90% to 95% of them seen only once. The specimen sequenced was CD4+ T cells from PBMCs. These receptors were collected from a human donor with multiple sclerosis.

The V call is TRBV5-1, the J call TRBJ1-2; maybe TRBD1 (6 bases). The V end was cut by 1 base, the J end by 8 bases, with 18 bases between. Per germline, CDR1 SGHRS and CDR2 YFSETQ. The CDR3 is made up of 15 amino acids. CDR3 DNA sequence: TGCGCCAGCAGCTTGAGTGTCGGCAGGGGAAGCGGCTACACCTTC. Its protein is CASSLSVGRGSGYTF.

CDR3 coding DNA: TGCGCCAGCAGCTTGTTAGCGGGTCAGCCCGGCTCTGGAAACACCATATATTTT. Translated, it gives CASSLLAGQPGSGNTIYF. The chain combines TRBV5-1 with TRBJ1-3; D is ambiguous. V shed 1 base and J shed 0 bases, with 17 bases lying between them. This CDR3 is built from 18 residues. Looked up from germline, CDR1 is SGHRS and CDR2 is YFSETQ.

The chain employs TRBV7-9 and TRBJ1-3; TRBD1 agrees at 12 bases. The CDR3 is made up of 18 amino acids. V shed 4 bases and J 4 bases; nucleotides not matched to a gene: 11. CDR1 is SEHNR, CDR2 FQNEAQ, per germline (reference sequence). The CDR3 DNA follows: TGTGCCAGCAGCTCGCCCCCGGGACAGGGGGCGACCGGAAACACCATATATTTT. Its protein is CASSSPPGQGATGNTIYF. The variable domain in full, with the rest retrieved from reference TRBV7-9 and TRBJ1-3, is DTGVSQNPRHKITKRGQNVTFRCDPISEHNRLYWYRQTLGQGPEFLTYFQNEAQLEKSRLLSDRFSAERPKGSFSTLEIQRTEQGDSAMYLCASSSPPGQGATGNTIYFGEGSWLTVV.

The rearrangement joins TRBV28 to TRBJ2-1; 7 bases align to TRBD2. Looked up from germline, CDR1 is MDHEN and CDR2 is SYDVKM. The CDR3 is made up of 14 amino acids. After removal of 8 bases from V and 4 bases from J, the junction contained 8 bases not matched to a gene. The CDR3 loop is CASSGTTRYNEQFF. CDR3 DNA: TGTGCCAGCTCCGGGACTACCCGATACAATGAGCAGTTCTTC.

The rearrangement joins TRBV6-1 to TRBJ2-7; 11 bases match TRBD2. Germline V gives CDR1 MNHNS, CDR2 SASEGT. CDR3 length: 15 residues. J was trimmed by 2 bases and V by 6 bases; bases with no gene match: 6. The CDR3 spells CASSRATSGTYEQYV. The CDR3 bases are TGTGCCAGCAGCCGAGCGACTAGCGGGACCTACGAGCAGTACGTC.

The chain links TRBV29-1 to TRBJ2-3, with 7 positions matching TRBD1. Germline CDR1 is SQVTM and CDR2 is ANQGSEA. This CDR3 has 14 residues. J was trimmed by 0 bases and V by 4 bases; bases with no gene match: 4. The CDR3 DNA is TGCAGCGTTGCGAAGGGGGCGAGCACAGATACGCAGTATTTT. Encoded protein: CSVAKGASTDTQYF.

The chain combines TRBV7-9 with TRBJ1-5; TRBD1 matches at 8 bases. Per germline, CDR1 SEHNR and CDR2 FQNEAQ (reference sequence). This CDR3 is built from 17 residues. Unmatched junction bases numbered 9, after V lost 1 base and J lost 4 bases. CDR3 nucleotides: TGTGCCAGCAGCTTAGGATCCGGGACAGGTGCAAATCAGCCCCAGCATTTT. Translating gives CASSLGSGTGANQPQHF.

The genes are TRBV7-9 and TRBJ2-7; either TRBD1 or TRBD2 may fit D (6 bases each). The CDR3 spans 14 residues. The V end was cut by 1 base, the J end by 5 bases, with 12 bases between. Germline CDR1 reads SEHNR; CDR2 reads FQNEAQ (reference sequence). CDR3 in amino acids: CASSLDLGGHEQYF. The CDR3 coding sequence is TGTGCCAGCAGCTTAGACCTGGGGGGCCACGAGCAGTACTTC.

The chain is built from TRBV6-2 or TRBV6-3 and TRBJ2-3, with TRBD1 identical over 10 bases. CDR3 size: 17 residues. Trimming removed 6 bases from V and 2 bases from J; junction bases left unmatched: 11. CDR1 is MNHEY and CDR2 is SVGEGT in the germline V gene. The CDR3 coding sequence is TGTGCCAGCAGACCCCTCCCCGGGACAGGGGCCACAGATACGCAGTATTTT. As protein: CASRPLPGTGATDTQYF.

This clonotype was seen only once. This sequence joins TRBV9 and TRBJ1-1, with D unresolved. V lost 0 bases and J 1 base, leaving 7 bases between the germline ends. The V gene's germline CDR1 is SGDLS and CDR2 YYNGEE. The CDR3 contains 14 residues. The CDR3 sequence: CASSVDPKNTEAFF. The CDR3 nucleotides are TGTGCCAGCAGCGTAGATCCGAAGAACACTGAAGCTTTCTTT.

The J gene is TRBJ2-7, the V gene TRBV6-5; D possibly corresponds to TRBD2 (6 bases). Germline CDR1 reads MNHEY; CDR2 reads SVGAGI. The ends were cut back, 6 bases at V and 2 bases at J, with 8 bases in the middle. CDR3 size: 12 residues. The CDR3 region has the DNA TGTGCCAGCAGGGGAGGTCCCTACGAGCAGTACTTC. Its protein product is CASRGGPYEQYF.

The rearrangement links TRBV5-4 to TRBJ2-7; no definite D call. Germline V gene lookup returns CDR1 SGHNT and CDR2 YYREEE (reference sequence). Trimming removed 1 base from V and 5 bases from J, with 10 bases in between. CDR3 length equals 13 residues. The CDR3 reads CASSLWAGDEQYV. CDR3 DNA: TGTGCCAGCAGCTTGTGGGCTGGGGACGAGCAGTACGTC.

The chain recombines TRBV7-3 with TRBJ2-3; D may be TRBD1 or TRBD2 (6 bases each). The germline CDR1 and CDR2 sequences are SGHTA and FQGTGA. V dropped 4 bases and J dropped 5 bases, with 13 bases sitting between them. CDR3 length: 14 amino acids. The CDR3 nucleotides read TGTGCCAGCAGCTACCTTGGGGGGCAAGATACGCAGTATTTT. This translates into CASSYLGGQDTQYF.

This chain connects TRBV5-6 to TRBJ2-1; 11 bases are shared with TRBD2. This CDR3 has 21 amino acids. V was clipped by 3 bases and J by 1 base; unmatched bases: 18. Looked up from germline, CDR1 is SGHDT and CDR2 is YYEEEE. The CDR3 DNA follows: TGTGCCAGCAGCTCCTTGAGACCGTCTACTAGCGGGGGTGGTTCCTACAATGAGCAGTTCTTC. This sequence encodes CASSSLRPSTSGGGSYNEQFF.

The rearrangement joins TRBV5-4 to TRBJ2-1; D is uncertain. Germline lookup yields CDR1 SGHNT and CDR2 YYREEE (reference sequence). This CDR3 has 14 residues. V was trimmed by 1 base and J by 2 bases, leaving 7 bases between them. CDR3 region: CASSLTLAYNEQFF. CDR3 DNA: TGTGCCAGCAGCTTGACCTTAGCCTACAATGAGCAGTTCTTC.

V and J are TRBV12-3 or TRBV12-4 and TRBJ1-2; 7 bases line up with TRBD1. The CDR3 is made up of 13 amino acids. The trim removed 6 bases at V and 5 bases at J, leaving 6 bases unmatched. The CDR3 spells CASSDRDPYGYTF. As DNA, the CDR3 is TGTGCCAGCAGCGACAGGGACCCGTATGGCTACACCTTC.